This TCR beta chain was observed in a study of cytomegalovirus exposure and HLA in healthy donors. CDR3 size: 13 residues. Germline CDR1 is KGHSH and CDR2 is LQKENI. The V segment lost 0 bases and the J segment 9 bases; nucleotides outside the gene matches: 4. Regarding this clone: As yet, its antigen is unknown.

Study-level results: Generally TCR sequences proved uncommon, though certain public TCRs appeared in numerous donors. Reportedly, cytomegalovirus status was diagnosed with high sensitivity and specificity.

Separate from the approximately 670-subject first cohort, the approximately 120-subject validation cohort was the one that the donors belonged to. The protocol was immunoSEQ multiplex PCR, while the TCRdb copy is restricted to in-frame clones and leaves out a portion. The sample consists of fewer than 200,000 clones, 85% to 90% of them appearing once. The sequencing sample was made of PBMCs. The receptor comes from a woman in her late teens or twenties in good health and CMV-seropositive. This chain connects TRBV18 to TRBJ2-5; 7 nucleotides agree with TRBD2. The CDR3 nucleotides are TGTGCCAGCTCACCACCGGGAGGGGAGGCCCAGTACTTC. This sequence encodes CASSPPGGEAQYF.